The clone carrying this TCR beta chain was detected only a few times. This specimen comes from a study of cytomegalovirus exposure and HLA in healthy donors. V was trimmed by 2 bases and J by 6 bases, leaving 14 bases between them. The CDR3 is 15 amino acids. Germline values: CDR1 SGHRS, CDR2 YFSETQ. The PCR contained 60 Vbeta and 13 Jbeta primers. The method was immunoSEQ multiplex PCR; TCRdb's version includes in-frame clones alone and lacks a portion of them. The repertoire consists of some 150,000 clones, with more than 65% occurring once and the leading ten covering around 6.3%. The chain links TRBV5-1 to TRBJ2-2; D not resolved. The sequencing sample was made of PBMCs. This TCR was sampled from a man over 45 in good health and CMV-seropositive. CDR3 coding DNA: TGCGCCAGCAGCTTCATTCGGGTTGGTGCCGGGGAGCTGTTTTTT. Protein sequence: CASSFIRVGAGELFF.